This T cell receptor beta chain was documented in a study of cytomegalovirus exposure and HLA in healthy donors. V was trimmed by 4 bases and J by 2 bases, leaving 13 bases between them. Germline lookup yields CDR1 SGDLS and CDR2 YYNGEE. The length of the CDR3 is 15 residues. Donors sampled were nominally healthy, though unrecorded immune exposures were likely. PCR primers comprised 60 Vbeta and 13 Jbeta primers. Repertoires were generated with immunoSEQ multiplex PCR, while TCRdb's copy carries only in-frame clones and drops some. The repertoire holds 130,000 to 150,000 clones, over 60% seen once, with 2.1% in the top ten.

Sample: PBMCs. The receptor's source is a man between 35 and 55 years old in good health and CMV-seronegative. V and J are TRBV9 and TRBJ2-1, with a tentative D call TRBD2 (6 bases). DNA of the CDR3: TGTGCCAGCAGCCCGGGGGTTAGCGCCTACAATGAGCAGTTCTTC. Translation: CASSPGVSAYNEQFF.